A selection of T cell receptor beta chains follows, all from one sample in a study of multiple sclerosis patients with progressive multifocal leukoencephalopathy. The data were produced by immunoSEQ multiplex PCR, yet TCRdb's version contains in-frame clones alone and is incomplete. The table lists roughly 28,000 clones, around nine tenths of them singletons, with under 1.2% in the top ten. Source material: PBMCs. The receptor set was obtained from a human donor with multiple sclerosis. Each CDR3 is given with its conserved first and last residue. A D gene is named only where the DNA matches it firmly. Clone size, where shown, is once, few, many, or a class for clones that have expanded.

j_gene: TRBJ2-6
v_gene: TRBV4-2
d_gene: .
abundance: .
CDR3nt: TGTGCCAGCTCTCCGACCCCTGACTCTGGGGCCAACGTCCTGACTTTC
CDR3aa: CASSPTPDSGANVLTF

j_gene: TRBJ1-3
v_gene: TRBV10-3
d_gene: .
abundance: .
CDR3nt: TGTGCCATCAGTGAGGGACAGACTGGAAACACCATATATTTT
CDR3aa: CAISEGQTGNTIYF

j_gene: TRBJ2-7
v_gene: TRBV5-6
d_gene: .
abundance: .
CDR3nt: TGTGCCAGCAGCTTTGACTTCGAACCTAGCTACGAGCAGTACTTC
CDR3aa: CASSFDFEPSYEQYF

j_gene: TRBJ2-2
v_gene: TRBV5-1
d_gene: TRBD1
abundance: .
CDR3nt: TGCGCCAGCAGCGTACCCGGGACAGGGGTTCCCGGGGAGCTGTTTTTT
CDR3aa: CASSVPGTGVPGELFF

j_gene: TRBJ2-1
v_gene: TRBV29-1
d_gene: TRBD2
abundance: .
CDR3nt: TGCAGCGTGTCCTGGGCTAGCGGGGGTTATGAGCAGTTCTTC
CDR3aa: CSVSWASGGYEQFF

j_gene: TRBJ1-1
v_gene: TRBV6-5
d_gene: .
abundance: .
CDR3nt: TGTGCCAGCAGGAGGGGTTCAGGAATCACTGAAGCTTTCTTT
CDR3aa: CASRRGSGITEAFF

j_gene: TRBJ1-2
v_gene: TRBV7-9
d_gene: .
abundance: .
CDR3nt: TGTGCCAGCAGCTTCGGCCAGTCTGTGGGCTACACCTTC
CDR3aa: CASSFGQSVGYTF

j_gene: TRBJ1-2
v_gene: TRBV4-1
d_gene: .
abundance: .
CDR3nt: TGCGCCAGCAGCCAAGACTCTGGGTTGGGAGGCTACACCTTC
CDR3aa: CASSQDSGLGGYTF

j_gene: TRBJ1-4
v_gene: TRBV7-9
d_gene: .
abundance: .
CDR3nt: TGTGCCAGCAGACCGGGGGCGCGGCAGGGTGAAAAACTGTTTTTT
CDR3aa: CASRPGARQGEKLFF

j_gene: TRBJ2-1
v_gene: TRBV7-9
d_gene: TRBD2
abundance: .
CDR3nt: TGTGCCAGCAGCTTAATGGGACTAGCGGGGGGGCCTAGGCATGAGCAGTTCTTC
CDR3aa: CASSLMGLAGGPRHEQFF

j_gene: TRBJ2-3
v_gene: TRBV4-2
d_gene: TRBD2
abundance: .
CDR3nt: TGTGCCAGCAGCCAAGTGGCGGGGGAAACAGATACGCAGTATTTT
CDR3aa: CASSQVAGETDTQYF

j_gene: TRBJ2-5
v_gene: TRBV2
d_gene: .
abundance: .
CDR3nt: TGTGCCAGTTTAAATCCCGGGACGGCAGAAGAGACCCAGTACTTC
CDR3aa: CASLNPGTAEETQYF

j_gene: TRBJ1-1
v_gene: TRBV7-6
d_gene: .
abundance: .
CDR3nt: TGTGCCAGCAGCTTACTGGGGGCGTCTTCGGGGAACACTGAAGCTTTCTTT
CDR3aa: CASSLLGASSGNTEAFF

j_gene: TRBJ1-4
v_gene: TRBV4-1
d_gene: .
abundance: .
CDR3nt: TGCGCCAGCAGCCCTCTCTCACAGGGACGGGAAAAACTGTTTTTT
CDR3aa: CASSPLSQGREKLFF

j_gene: TRBJ2-7
v_gene: TRBV7-3
d_gene: .
abundance: few
CDR3nt: TGTGCCAGCAGCGAGGGCTACGAGCAGTACTTC
CDR3aa: CASSEGYEQYF

j_gene: TRBJ2-7
v_gene: TRBV28
d_gene: .
abundance: .
CDR3nt: TGTGCCAGCAGTCGTCCAGGTAGCTCCTACGAGCAGTACTTC
CDR3aa: CASSRPGSSYEQYF

j_gene: TRBJ2-7
v_gene: TRBV19
d_gene: .
abundance: .
CDR3nt: TGTGCCAGTAGTATTGCGTCGATGACAGGTGCCTACGAGCAGTACTTC
CDR3aa: CASSIASMTGAYEQYF

j_gene: TRBJ2-7
v_gene: TRBV5-1
d_gene: .
abundance: .
CDR3nt: TGCGCCAGCAGCTTGGCCGGACAGTCCTACGAGCAGTACTTC
CDR3aa: CASSLAGQSYEQYF

j_gene: TRBJ2-2
v_gene: TRBV28
d_gene: TRBD2
abundance: .
CDR3nt: TGTGCCAGCAGCATAGATGGACTAGTCCGCACCGGGGAGCTGTTTTTT
CDR3aa: CASSIDGLVRTGELFF